The clone carrying this T cell receptor (beta chain) showed up many times. Antigen unknown. These data belong to a study of neurological immune-mediated disorders. Study-wide points: Private repertoires in all groups were suggested by the absence of shared CDR3 amino acid sequences among expanded clones across subjects.

The V and J ends lost 1 base and 2 bases respectively, with 6 bases between them. In germline, CDR1 is SGHRS, CDR2 YFSETQ. The CDR3 is 14 residues long. cDNA was made by 5'RACE with 10-nucleotide random UMIs. From the 5' RACE reads, TCRdb called clonotypes with MiXCR, one entry per CDR3 protein. The sample lists over 65,000 distinct CDR3 sequences; around a tenth were seen once. Stored at -80 C, 2 million PBMCs were the source of the unsorted libraries. The sequence came from a man aged 50 or older in good health. This sequence joins TRBV5-1 and TRBJ2-2; D unclear. Specimen: PBMCs. CDR3 loop: CASSLTPNTGELFF. The CDR3 DNA is TGCGCCAGCAGCTTGACTCCCAACACCGGGGAGCTGTTTTTT.